Each of the 21 T cell receptor beta chains below was sequenced from the same sample in a study of blood T cell repertoires in COVID-19. Method: immunoSEQ multiplex PCR; TCRdb's copy keeps in-frame clones and lacks some. This table has about 240,000 clones, approximately 78% appearing once. The source material was peripheral blood. The origin of the receptors is a woman aged 55-69 years with active or convalescent COVID-19.

The chain's CDR3 is CASSFTGGASGYTF. In DNA form, the CDR3 reads TGTGCCAGCAGCTTCACAGGGGGCGCCTCTGGCTACACCTTC. J is TRBJ1-2 and V is TRBV5-8; 9 bases fit TRBD1. The CDR3 loop spans 14 amino acids. J lost 7 bases, V lost 2 bases, and 6 bases had no gene match. Per the germline V gene, CDR1 is SGHTS and CDR2 is YDEGEE.

The rearrangement joins TRBV5-1 to TRBJ1-3, with D perhaps matching TRBD1 (6 bases). V lost 4 bases to trimming and J lost 0 bases, with 14 bases between them. Per the germline V gene, CDR1 is SGHRS and CDR2 is YFSETQ. The CDR3 is made up of 16 amino acids. DNA of the CDR3: TGCGCCAGCAGCCGGGACACCGATAGCTCTGGAAACACCATATATTTT. It codes for CASSRDTDSSGNTIYF.

This chain connects TRBV2 to TRBJ1-3; TRBD1 matches 7 bases. CDR1 and CDR2 from the germline V gene are SNHLY and FYNNEI. V lost 10 bases to trimming and J lost 1 base; unmatched junction nucleotides: 4. This CDR3 has 13 amino acids. The CDR3 is CATDRDSGNTIYF. The CDR3 bases are TGTGCCACTGACAGGGATTCTGGAAACACCATATATTTT.

The table lists this clone with a few counts. The V and J genes are TRBV14 and TRBJ1-3; 7 nucleotides agree with TRBD1. V dropped 3 bases and J dropped 2; count of bases not matched to a gene: 4. The CDR3 loop spans 15 amino acids. Germline V CDR1 and CDR2: SGHDN, FVKESK. This CDR3 is CASSQVTGPGNTIYF. CDR3 bases: TGTGCCAGCAGCCAGGTGACAGGGCCTGGAAACACCATATATTTT.

The rearrangement joins TRBV30 to TRBJ2-6, with a tentative D call TRBD1 (5 bases). In germline, CDR1 is GTSNPN, CDR2 SVGIG (reference sequence). The V end lost 0 bases, the J end lost 0 bases, and 6 bases lay between the germline ends. This CDR3 contains 15 residues. The CDR3: CAWSVGVSGANVLTF. CDR3 sequence (DNA): TGTGCCTGGAGTGTAGGGGTCTCTGGGGCCAACGTCCTGACTTTC.

This clone was recorded once. The chain is built from TRBV29-1 and TRBJ2-7; TRBD1 matches at 9 bases. The V gene end was trimmed by 4 bases and the J gene end by 3 bases; junction bases not matched to a gene: 7. This CDR3 has 14 amino acids. The germline V gene encodes CDR1 SQVTM and CDR2 ANQGSEA. The CDR3 nucleotides read TGCAGCGTTGTGGGGACAGGGATTCACTACGAGCAGTACTTC. The encoded protein is CSVVGTGIHYEQYF.

The genes are TRBV2 and TRBJ2-7; the match to TRBD1 covers 9 bases. This CDR3 is 16 amino acids long. Trimming at V came to 2 bases and at J to 1 base, leaving 6 bases not matched to a gene. Germline CDR1 and CDR2: SNHLY and FYNNEI. DNA of the CDR3: TGTGCCAGCAGTGAACTTGGGACAGGGATTTCCTACGAGCAGTACTTC. This gives the protein CASSELGTGISYEQYF.

The chain carries TRBV7-2 and TRBJ1-1, with a possible D match to TRBD1 (6 bases). The germline CDR1 and CDR2 sequences are SGHTA and FQGNSA. The length of the CDR3 is 14 residues. V was cut by 7 bases and J by 6 bases, with 18 bases left in between. In DNA, the CDR3 is TGTGCCAGCACCATCCTAAATCCAGGGGCTGAAGCTTTCTTT. Its protein product is CASTILNPGAEAFF.

The chain is built from TRBV5-4 and TRBJ2-3; possible D gene TRBD2, 7 bases. Trimming pared 4 bases from V and 0 bases from J, leaving 15 bases between. Looked up from germline, CDR1 is SGHNT and CDR2 is YYREEE (reference sequence). This CDR3 has 16 amino acids. The CDR3 here is CASSPRGGLSTDTQYF. The CDR3 coding sequence is TGTGCCAGCAGCCCACGCGGGGGCCTAAGCACAGATACGCAGTATTTT.

The chain uses TRBV5-8 and TRBJ2-5; weak D call: TRBD1 (5 bases). V dropped 0 bases and J dropped 1 base, with 7 bases sitting between them. This CDR3 region has 14 residues. The germline CDR1 and CDR2 sequences are SGHTS and YDEGEE. The CDR3 protein is CASSLGQIQETQYF. DNA for the CDR3: TGTGCCAGCAGCTTGGGACAGATCCAAGAGACCCAGTACTTC. Using reference TRBV5-8 and TRBJ2-5 for the parts outside the CDR3, the full variable domain is EAGVTQSPTHLIKTRGQQATLRCSPISGHTSVYWYQQALGLGLQFLLWYDEGEERNRGNFPPRFSGRQFPNYSSELNVNALELEDSALYLCASSLGQIQETQYFGPGTRLLVL.

This clone was observed once. The chain joins TRBV2 to TRBJ1-5; D call uncertain. The V end lost 4 bases, the J end lost 5 bases, and 9 bases lay between the germline ends. CDR1 SNHLY and CDR2 FYNNEI come from the germline V gene. The CDR3 covers 13 residues. The CDR3 DNA is TGTGCCAGCAGTGGCGAGGGATATCAGCCCCAGCATTTT. Translating gives CASSGEGYQPQHF. Full variable domain (missing parts from reference TRBV2 and TRBJ1-5): EPEVTQTPSHQVTQMGQEVILRCVPISNHLYFYWYRQILGQKVEFLVSFYNNEISEKSEIFDDQFSVERPDGSNFTLKIRSTKLEDSAMYFCASSGEGYQPQHFGDGTRLSIL.

The gene calls are TRBV12-3 or TRBV12-4 and TRBJ1-2, with unresolved D. Trimming pared 7 bases from V and 8 bases from J, leaving 17 bases between. This CDR3 is built from 13 residues. The DNA for the CDR3 is TGTGCCAGCACCTATCTTTCCGGAGGAGGCTACACCTTC. This translates into CASTYLSGGGYTF.

This chain uses TRBV14 with TRBJ1-2; D is perhaps TRBD1 (5 bases). CDR3 length: 15 amino acids. Germline-derived CDR1 and CDR2 are SGHDN and FVKESK. V shed 6 bases and J shed 5 bases, with 19 bases lying between them. CDR3 bases: TGTGCCAGCAGTCCCAACAGCGGGGGGTCTTATGGCTACACCTTC. Its translation: CASSPNSGGSYGYTF.

The J gene is TRBJ1-2, the V gene TRBV11-2; D is possibly TRBD1 (6 bases). This CDR3 contains 15 residues. V was pared by 8 bases and J by 3 bases, with 19 bases between. Germline V gene data show CDR1 as SGHAT and CDR2 as FQNNGV. The CDR3 spells CASQSEGGTHYGYTF. The DNA for the CDR3 is TGTGCCAGCCAAAGCGAAGGGGGAACTCACTATGGCTACACCTTC.

This clone has just a few counts. The gene calls are TRBV14 and TRBJ1-2; the match to TRBD1 covers 12 bases. The CDR3 consists of 17 residues. Germline values: CDR1 SGHDN, CDR2 FVKESK. Trimming at V came to 1 base and at J to 8 bases, leaving 11 bases not matched to a gene. The CDR3 DNA is TGTGCCAGCAGCCAAGTAGGAGTTGGGACAGGGGGCCGCGGCTACACCTTC. Amino acid sequence: CASSQVGVGTGGRGYTF.

The V gene is TRBV7-9, the J gene TRBJ1-2; D unresolved. The germline CDR1 and CDR2 sequences are SEHNR and FQNEAQ (reference sequence). Trimming left V 5 bases short and J 6 bases short, with 19 bases between. The CDR3 is 15 residues long. CDR3 amino acids: CASSPSGGWAHGYTF. The CDR3 nucleotides are TGTGCCAGCAGCCCGTCCGGTGGGTGGGCCCATGGCTACACCTTC.

The chain employs TRBV6-5 and TRBJ1-5; D might be TRBD1 (5 bases). V was clipped by 5 bases and J by 5 bases, with 16 bases between them. The CDR3 spans 15 residues. Per the germline V gene, CDR1 is MNHEY and CDR2 is SVGAGI. As DNA, the CDR3 is TGTGCCAGCAGTCATTCGACGGGGGATCATCAGCCCCAGCATTTT. This translates into CASSHSTGDHQPQHF.

The chain carries TRBV6-2 or TRBV6-3 and TRBJ2-7; a possible D gene is TRBD1 (6 bases). Germline assignment: CDR1 MNHEY and CDR2 SVGEGT. CDR3 length: 14 amino acids. Trimming took 6 bases from V and 0 from J, leaving 12 bases between them. The CDR3 sequence: CASSDEGVSYEQYF. The CDR3 DNA is TGTGCCAGCAGCGACGAGGGGGTCTCCTACGAGCAGTACTTC.

This clone came up once. CDR3 DNA: TGTGCCAGCAGCTTAGCGCGCCTAGCGGGACTAGCCAAAAACATTCAGTACTTC. It codes for CASSLARLAGLAKNIQYF. The chain combines TRBV7-8 with TRBJ2-4; 9 bases align to TRBD2. Per the germline V gene, CDR1 is SGHVS and CDR2 is FQNEAQ. Germline trimming cut 0 bases from V and 0 bases from J; bases unmatched to any gene: 6. The CDR3 extends over 18 amino acids.

V is TRBV7-2 and J is TRBJ2-7, with D perhaps TRBD2 (5 bases). CDR1 and CDR2 from the germline V gene are SGHTA and FQGNSA. The germline V and J ends were trimmed by 1 base and 2 bases, with 15 bases remaining between them. This CDR3 has 16 residues. CDR3 bases: TGTGCCAGCAGCTTAGTGGGAGAGCTAAGCGCCTACGAGCAGTACTTC. Translation: CASSLVGELSAYEQYF.

This chain joins TRBV19 and TRBJ2-3; D possibly corresponds to TRBD1 (7 bases). The ends were cut back, 0 bases at V and 5 bases at J, with 15 bases in the middle. Germline V gene sequence: CDR1 LNHDA, CDR2 SQIVND (reference sequence). The CDR3 has 16 residues. The CDR3 sequence is CASSIDGRGARDTQYF. The CDR3 DNA sequence: TGTGCCAGTAGTATAGATGGCAGGGGGGCCCGAGATACGCAGTATTTT.